This TCR beta chain stems from a study of blood T cell repertoires in COVID-19. For the study at large: Both acute and convalescent COVID-19 samples were obtained from the United States, Italy and Spain. PBMCs, B-cell-depleted T cells, or T cells were the source of the cDNA or gDNA that made up the material.

Either two negative PCRs, clearance, or symptom resolution qualified Cohort 3 donors as recovered. The CDR3 totals 19 residues. Trimming cost V 1 base and J 0 bases; bases outside gene matches: 11. Germline CDR1 SGHVS, CDR2 FQNEAQ. Original analysis: By means of reference gene primer amplification, nucleated cell counts were estimated. Sequenced by immunoSEQ multiplex PCR; TCRdb stores in-frame clones only, minus some. V and J calls and clone size come straight from that table; D and trimming were deduced from the DNA. The sample has a few hundred thousand clones; 80% to 90% are singletons. The origin of this receptor is a man younger than 45 who had recovered from COVID-19. The sample taken for sequencing was PBMCs or T cells enriched from blood (not recorded which). This chain connects TRBV7-8 to TRBJ2-3; 9 bases fit TRBD2. CDR3 sequence reads: CASSLVVASGNPSTDTQYF. CDR3 sequence (DNA): TGTGCCAGCAGCTTAGTAGTGGCTAGCGGGAACCCTAGCACAGATACGCAGTATTTT.